This T cell receptor (beta chain) was found in a study of blood T cell repertoires in COVID-19. Study-wide background: Samples of COVID-19 (acute and convalescent) were obtained from the United States, Italy and Spain. PBMCs, B-cell-depleted T cells, or T cells were the source of the cDNA or gDNA that made up the material.

The assay was immunoSEQ multiplex PCR, and TCRdb's table has in-frame clones only and misses some. The sample shows more than 100,000 clones, around 86% of them seen only once. The CDR3 extends over 18 amino acids. Germline CDR1 is KGHDR and CDR2 is SFDVKD. V was pared by 4 bases and J by 4 bases, with 10 bases of the junction left unmatched. The sequencing sample was made of peripheral blood. The source of this sequence is a man at least 80 years old with acute or convalescent COVID-19. The chain uses TRBV24-1 and TRBJ2-5; 14 bases fit TRBD2. CDR3 sequence: CATSDPDGTSGGLETQYF. The CDR3, as DNA: TGTGCCACCAGTGACCCGGATGGGACTAGCGGGGGCCTAGAGACCCAGTACTTC.